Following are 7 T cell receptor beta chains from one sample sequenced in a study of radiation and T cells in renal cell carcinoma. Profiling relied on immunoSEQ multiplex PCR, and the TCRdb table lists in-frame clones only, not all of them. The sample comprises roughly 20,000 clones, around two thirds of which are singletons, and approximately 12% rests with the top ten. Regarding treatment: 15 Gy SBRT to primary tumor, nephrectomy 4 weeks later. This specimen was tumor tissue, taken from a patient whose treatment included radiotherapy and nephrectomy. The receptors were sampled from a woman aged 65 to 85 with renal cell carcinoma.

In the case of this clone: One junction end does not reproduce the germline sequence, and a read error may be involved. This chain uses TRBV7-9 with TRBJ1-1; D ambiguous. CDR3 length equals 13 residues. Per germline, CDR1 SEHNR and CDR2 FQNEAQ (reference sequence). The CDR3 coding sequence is TGCGCCAGCAGCCCGAACAGGAACACTGAAGCTTTCTTT. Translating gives CASSPNRNTEAFF.

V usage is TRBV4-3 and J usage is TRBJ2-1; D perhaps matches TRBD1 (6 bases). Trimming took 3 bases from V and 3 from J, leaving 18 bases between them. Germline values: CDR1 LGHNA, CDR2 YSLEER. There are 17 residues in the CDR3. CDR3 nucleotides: TGCGCCAGCAGCCATGGGCAGGGGAGTCGGCGCTACAATGAGCAGTTCTTC. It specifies CASSHGQGSRRYNEQFF.

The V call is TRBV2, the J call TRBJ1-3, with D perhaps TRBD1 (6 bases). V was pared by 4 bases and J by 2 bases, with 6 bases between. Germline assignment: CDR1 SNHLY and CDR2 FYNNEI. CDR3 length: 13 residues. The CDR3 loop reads CASSGTAGNTIYF. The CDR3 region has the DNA TGTGCCAGCAGTGGGACAGCTGGAAACACCATATATTTT.

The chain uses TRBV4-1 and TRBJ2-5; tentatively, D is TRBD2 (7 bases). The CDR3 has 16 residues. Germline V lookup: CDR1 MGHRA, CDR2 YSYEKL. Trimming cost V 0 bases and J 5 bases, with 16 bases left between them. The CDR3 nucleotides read TGCGCCAGCAGCCAAGATGGGACGGGGAGGGGGGAGACCCAGTACTTC. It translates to CASSQDGTGRGETQYF.

The CDR3 coding sequence is TGTGCCACCAGCAGAGACAGGGTGGGCTATGGCTACACCTTC. It is translated as CATSRDRVGYGYTF. The genes are TRBV15 and TRBJ1-2; tentative D call: TRBD1 (5 bases). There are 14 residues in the CDR3. V shed 0 bases and J shed 4 bases, with 9 bases lying between them. Germline assignment: CDR1 LNHNV and CDR2 YYDKDF (reference sequence).

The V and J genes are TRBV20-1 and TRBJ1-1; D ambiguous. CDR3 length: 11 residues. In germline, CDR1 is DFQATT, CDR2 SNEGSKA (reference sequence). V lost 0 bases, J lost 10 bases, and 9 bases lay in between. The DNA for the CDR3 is TGCAGTGCTAGAGACCCGAATACAGCTTTCTTT. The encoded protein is CSARDPNTAFF.

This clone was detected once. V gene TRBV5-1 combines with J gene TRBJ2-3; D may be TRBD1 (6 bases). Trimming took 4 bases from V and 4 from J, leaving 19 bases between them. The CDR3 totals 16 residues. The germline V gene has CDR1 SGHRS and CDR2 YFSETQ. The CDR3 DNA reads TGCGCCAGCAGCCCGGGACAACAAGGAGGTCCAGATACGCAGTATTTT. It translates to CASSPGQQGGPDTQYF.